What follows are 18 T cell receptor beta chains derived from one specimen sequenced in a study of blood T cell repertoires in COVID-19. Sequencing used immunoSEQ multiplex PCR; TCRdb keeps in-frame clones, though not all of them. Of roughly 40,000 clones listed, roughly 78% are singletons. The sequenced sample consisted of peripheral blood. The receptors originated from a man aged 65 to 85 with acute or convalescent COVID-19.

The rearrangement uses TRBV19 and TRBJ1-1; TRBD1 agrees at 8 bases. Germline V gene lookup returns CDR1 LNHDA and CDR2 SQIVND (reference sequence). Trimming at V came to 5 bases and at J to 5 bases, leaving 7 bases not matched to a gene. The CDR3 extends over 14 amino acids. CDR3 amino acids: CASSRDRGGTEAFF. The CDR3 DNA reads as TGTGCCAGTAGTCGAGACAGGGGTGGGACTGAAGCTTTCTTT.

V is TRBV28 and J is TRBJ1-4; D is possibly TRBD1 (6 bases). This CDR3 is 13 amino acids long. Germline CDR1 and CDR2: MDHEN and SYDVKM. Trimming stripped 10 bases from V and 8 bases from J, with 17 bases between. The DNA of the CDR3 is TGTGCCACCTTGCTCAGGGGTGACGAAAAACTGTTTTTT. Its protein product is CATLLRGDEKLFF.

The chain recombines TRBV29-1 with TRBJ1-4; D not certain. Germline CDR1 and CDR2: SQVTM and ANQGSEA. The CDR3 loop spans 13 amino acids. With 0 bases removed from V and 8 bases from J, the gap between germline ends came to 10 bases. The CDR3 DNA reads as TGCAGCGTTGAAGACCCGGGTGGGGAAAAACTGTTTTTT. Protein: CSVEDPGGEKLFF. The full variable domain, rest sourced from reference TRBV29-1 and TRBJ1-4, is SAVISQKPSRDICQRGTSLTIQCQVDSQVTMMFWYRQQPGQSLTLIATANQGSEATYESGFVIDKFPISRPNLTFSTLTVSNMSPEDSSIYLCSVEDPGGEKLFFGSGTQLSVL.

This rearrangement joins TRBV7-3 to TRBJ2-7; TRBD1 might be the D (5 bases). The CDR3 has 18 amino acids. The ends were cut back, 3 bases at V and 3 bases at J, with 24 bases in the middle. Germline V lookup: CDR1 SGHTA, CDR2 FQGTGA. The CDR3 region is CASSLAEGLVPQGYEQYF. As DNA, the CDR3 is TGTGCCAGCAGCTTGGCCGAAGGGTTGGTTCCGCAGGGCTACGAGCAGTACTTC.

The chain has TRBV19 and TRBJ1-5; perhaps TRBD1 as D (5 bases). CDR1 and CDR2 (germline): LNHDA, SQIVND (reference sequence). This CDR3 is built from 15 residues. Trimming left V 0 bases short and J 7 bases short, with 13 bases between. The CDR3: CASSIDRVDGQPQHF. DNA of the CDR3: TGTGCCAGTAGTATAGACAGGGTAGATGGCCAGCCCCAGCATTTT.

The V call is TRBV3-1 (or the pseudogene TRBV3-2), the J call TRBJ2-7; 8 positions match TRBD2. The V segment lost 3 bases and the J segment 7 bases; nucleotides outside the gene matches: 11. Germline V gene lookup returns CDR1 LGHDT and CDR2 YNNKEL (reference sequence). The CDR3 spans 15 residues. Written as DNA, the CDR3 is TGTGCCAGCAGCCAGGCAGGGGCAGCGGGAGAAGAGCAGTACTTC. It yields the protein CASSQAGAAGEEQYF.

The chain uses TRBV11-2 and TRBJ2-7; TRBD2 might be the D (5 bases). Trimming removed 5 bases from V and 0 bases from J, with 11 bases in between. The CDR3 has 14 residues. Per germline, CDR1 SGHAT and CDR2 FQNNGV. The CDR3 bases are TGTGCCAGCAGCCCCGGCAGCGGCTCCTACGAGCAGTACTTC. Protein product: CASSPGSGSYEQYF. The full variable domain, rest sourced from reference TRBV11-2 and TRBJ2-7, is EAGVAQSPRYKIIEKRQSVAFWCNPISGHATLYWYQQILGQGPKLLIQFQNNGVVDDSQLPKDRFSAERLKGVDSTLKIQPAKLEDSAVYLCASSPGSGSYEQYFGPGTRLTVT.

This chain connects TRBV11-1 to TRBJ2-1, with D perhaps TRBD2 (6 bases). Deletions cut 5 bases from V and 3 bases from J, with 8 bases between. The germline CDR1 and CDR2 sequences are SGHAT and FQDESV (reference sequence). This CDR3 spans 13 amino acids. The CDR3 sequence is CASSLGLYNEQFF. The CDR3 bases are TGTGCCAGCAGCCTGGGACTCTACAATGAGCAGTTCTTC.

The chain has TRBV11-2 and TRBJ1-4, with 10 bases aligning to TRBD1. Trimming at V came to 3 bases and at J to 11 bases, leaving 6 bases not matched to a gene. This CDR3 has 14 amino acids. Germline V gene data show CDR1 as SGHAT and CDR2 as FQNNGV. The CDR3 sequence is CASSLTGGTGKLFF. In DNA form, the CDR3 reads TGTGCCAGCAGCTTGACAGGGGGCACTGGGAAACTGTTTTTT.

This clone was seen a few times. V is TRBV4-3 and J is TRBJ1-3, with a weak D call TRBD1 (6 bases). Germline V gives CDR1 LGHNA, CDR2 YSLEER. The CDR3 is 14 amino acids. Between the trimmed V and J ends, which lost 6 bases and 0 bases, there was a span of 9 bases. For the CDR3, the DNA is TGCGCCAGCAGTCCAGGGGCCTCTGGAAACACCATATATTTT. Translated, it gives CASSPGASGNTIYF.

The J gene is TRBJ2-7, the V gene TRBV24-1, with D tentatively TRBD1 (5 bases). Germline assignment: CDR1 KGHDR and CDR2 SFDVKD. V was cut by 6 bases and J by 3 bases, with 11 bases left in between. The CDR3 totals 13 residues. The CDR3 coding sequence is TGTGCCACCAGTCAACAGGATTTCTACGAGCAGTACTTC. Translation: CATSQQDFYEQYF.

A note on this clone: Other DNA variants within this sample encode the same CDR3. The chain links TRBV20-1 to TRBJ2-7; D gene uncertain. The CDR3 runs 11 residues. The V and J ends lost 6 bases and 5 bases respectively, with 11 bases between them. CDR1 DFQATT and CDR2 SNEGSKA come from the germline V gene (reference sequence). In nucleotides, the CDR3 is TGCAGTGCAAGAAGTGGGCACGAGCAGTACTTC. Its protein product is CSARSGHEQYF.

This chain connects TRBV15 to TRBJ2-2, with D possibly being TRBD1 (6 bases). Germline assignment: CDR1 LNHNV and CDR2 YYDKDF (reference sequence). The V and J ends lost 1 base and 9 bases respectively, with 12 bases between them. The CDR3 loop spans 14 amino acids. The CDR3 DNA reads TGTGCCACCAGCAGAGCAGGGGTTGCTAGGGAGCTGTTTTTT. Translated: CATSRAGVARELFF. The variable domain in full, with the rest retrieved from reference TRBV15 and TRBJ2-2, is DAMVIQNPRYQVTQFGKPVTLSCSQTLNHNVMYWYQQKSSQAPKLLFHYYDKDFNNEADTPDNFQSRRPNTSFCFLDIRSPGLGDTAMYLCATSRAGVARELFFGEGSRLTVL.

The chain has TRBV21-1 and TRBJ2-5; the table's D call TRBD2 went unverified against the DNA. TRBV21-1 is a documented pseudogene. This CDR3 region has 17 residues. The DNA for the CDR3 is TGTGCCAGCAGCAAAACCCCGCTAGCGGGAGCACTGGAGACCCAGTACTTC. Residues: CASSKTPLAGALETQYF.

The chain recombines TRBV29-1 with TRBJ2-3; a weak D match, TRBD1 (5 bases). CDR1 SQVTM and CDR2 ANQGSEA come from the germline V gene. V lost 3 bases to trimming and J lost 4 bases, with 11 bases between them. The CDR3 runs 13 residues. The CDR3 loop is CSVDLEGADTQYF. The CDR3 DNA is TGCAGCGTTGATCTAGAAGGGGCAGATACGCAGTATTTT.

The chain carries TRBV4-2 and TRBJ1-3; D is ambiguous. V was trimmed by 1 base and J by 8 bases, leaving 21 bases between them. This CDR3 region has 17 residues. Germline V gene data show CDR1 as LGHNA and CDR2 as YNFKEQ. CDR3: CASSQAGWGVNGDTIYF. The CDR3 bases are TGTGCCAGCAGCCAAGCGGGGTGGGGAGTAAATGGGGACACCATATATTTT.

The rearrangement links TRBV6-5 to TRBJ2-7; D is unresolved. This CDR3 has 13 amino acids. V was pared by 5 bases and J by 0 bases, with 8 bases between. Germline CDR1 reads MNHEY; CDR2 reads SVGAGI. The CDR3 DNA is TGTGCCAGCAGTATGCAGATCTCCTACGAGCAGTACTTC. It translates to CASSMQISYEQYF.

V gene TRBV5-1 combines with J gene TRBJ2-7, with 7 bases that match TRBD2. CDR1 and CDR2 from the germline V gene are SGHRS and YFSETQ. V gave up 0 bases and J gave up 2 bases; unmatched junction bases: 14. This CDR3 contains 18 residues. CDR3 sequence (DNA): TGCGCCAGCAGCTTGGCCTTTACACCCGGACTAGAAGCCTACGAGCAGTACTTC. Amino acid sequence: CASSLAFTPGLEAYEQYF.